The entry below describes one TCR beta chain. What it binds is not known. The sample is drawn from a study of cytomegalovirus exposure and HLA in healthy donors. About the research overall: In terms of ancestry, the Caucasian-associated cluster contained more than 65% of the 350 to 450 genotyped donors.

Study results and limitations: Published work reported that the classifier diagnosed cytomegalovirus status with high specificity and sensitivity.

Vbeta (60) and Jbeta (13) primers were used in the PCR. Authors' processing steps: The count from a later analysis was 79 million or so unique TCR beta chains, some 12 million of them shared. The assay was immunoSEQ multiplex PCR, and TCRdb's table has in-frame clones only and misses some. V, J and clone size were drawn from that table, and D and trimming were deduced from the DNA. The sample yields about 200,000 clones, more than 75% seen once. V shed 0 bases, J shed 3 bases, and the junction held 2 bases outside the gene matches. CDR1 and CDR2 from the germline V gene are SGHTA and FQGNSA. This CDR3 has 15 residues.

What was sequenced was PBMCs. The genes are TRBV7-2 and TRBJ2-1, with 7 bases aligning to TRBD2. The receptor comes from a male donor in good health and CMV-seropositive. The CDR3 bases are TGTGCCAGCAGCTTAGCGGAGCGGGACTACAATGAGCAGTTCTTC. Translated, it gives CASSLAERDYNEQFF.